One and the same sample provided the 3 T cell receptor beta chains below, sequenced in a study of cytomegalovirus exposure and HLA in healthy donors. The study ran its PCR with 60 Vbeta and 13 Jbeta primers. Produced via immunoSEQ multiplex PCR; TCRdb's table is partial and in-frame only. The sample lists fewer than 110,000 clones, roughly 70% occurring once. What was sequenced was PBMCs. The receptors originated from a woman aged 50 to 60 in good health and CMV-seronegative.

V usage is TRBV5-5 and J usage is TRBJ2-5, with TRBD1 identical over 7 bases. Germline loops: CDR1 SGHKS, CDR2 YYEKEE (reference sequence). V was clipped by 0 bases and J by 1 base; unmatched bases: 3. The CDR3 runs to 15 residues. The CDR3 coding sequence is TGTGCCAGCAGCTTGGCGACAGGGCCCCAAGAGACCCAGTACTTC. Protein product: CASSLATGPQETQYF. The variable domain in full, completed from reference TRBV5-5 and TRBJ2-5, reads DAGVTQSPTHLIKTRGQQVTLRCSPISGHKSVSWYQQVLGQGPQFIFQYYEKEERGRGNFPDRFSARQFPNYSSELNVNALLLGDSALYLCASSLATGPQETQYFGPGTRLLVL.

V gene TRBV19 combines with J gene TRBJ2-1; D unresolved. The germline V gene encodes CDR1 LNHDA and CDR2 SQIVND (reference sequence). Trimming stripped 2 bases from V and 9 bases from J, with 14 bases between. The CDR3 sequence is 14 residues long. CDR3 in amino acids: CASSILEIGAEQFF. The CDR3 nucleotides are TGTGCCAGTAGTATACTTGAGATTGGTGCTGAGCAGTTCTTC.

The CDR3 sequence is CSVKGGTQANEQFF. Here the CDR3 DNA reads TGCAGCGTCAAGGGGGGGACCCAAGCAAATGAGCAGTTCTTC. The J gene is TRBJ2-1, the V gene TRBV29-1; maybe TRBD2 (7 bases). This CDR3 comprises 14 residues. Germline V gene lookup returns CDR1 SQVTM and CDR2 ANQGSEA. The V end lost 6 bases, the J end lost 7 bases, and 19 bases lay between the germline ends.